This is a list of T cell receptor beta chains from one sample in a study of technical replicates of blood from four donors. Measured with immunoSEQ multiplex PCR; TCRdb has only the in-frame clones, and not every one. Among some 80,000 clones, 97% were seen once, and the ten largest hold under 0.2%. The specimen sequenced was T cells isolated from PBMCs. The source of these receptors is a human donor in good health. Both conserved end residues are part of each CDR3. D genes are given only for firm matches. The size field is filled for only some rows; it gives once, few, many or a size class.

D gene | J gene | V gene | clone size | CDR3 DNA | CDR3 protein
NA | TRBJ1-1 | TRBV6-1 | NA | TGTGCCAGCAGAAAGACAGGTTTGAACACTGAAGCTTTCTTT | CASRKTGLNTEAFF
NA | TRBJ1-2 | TRBV9 | NA | TGTGCCAGCAGCGTAGGATCCTCGGGGGTCAGTGTCGACACCTTC | CASSVGSSGVSVDTF
TRBD1 | TRBJ1-1 | TRBV18 | NA | TGTGCCAGCTCAGAATTGGACAGGCGGCTCACTGAAGCTTTCTTT | CASSELDRRLTEAFF
NA | TRBJ2-3 | TRBV10-1 | NA | TGCGCCAGCAGTGAAGCGCGGGGTCCCACAGATACGCAGTATTTT | CASSEARGPTDTQYF
TRBD2 | TRBJ2-1 | TRBV29-1 | NA | TGCAGCGTTGATGCGCGGGAGGGTTACAATGAGCAGTTCTTC | CSVDAREGYNEQFF
NA | TRBJ2-3 | TRBV6-6 | NA | TGTGCCAGCAGTCCTTGGATCGGCCCAGGTACGCAGTATTTT | CASSPWIGPGTQYF
NA | TRBJ1-1 | TRBV6-5 | NA | TGTGCCAGCAGCTCCTCCTACAACACTGAAGCTTTCTTT | CASSSSYNTEAFF
NA | TRBJ2-1 | TRBV11-3 | NA | TGTGCCAGCAGCTCGTCCGAGGCGAATGAGCAGTTCTTC | CASSSSEANEQFF
TRBD2 | TRBJ2-7 | TRBV28 | once | TGTGCCAGCAGTTTGTCACTAGCGAGGAACGAGCAGTACTTC | CASSLSLARNEQYF
TRBD2 | TRBJ2-1 | TRBV2 | NA | TGTGCCAGCAGTCAGCGGGAAGGACCCTACAATGAGCAGTTCTTC | CASSQREGPYNEQFF
NA | TRBJ2-7 | TRBV6-1 | NA | TGTGCCAGCAGTCCCGGGGGGCCCTACGAGCAGTACTTC | CASSPGGPYEQYF
NA | TRBJ2-7 | TRBV19 | NA | TGTGCCAGTAGTAGGGGCAGGGTCTACGAGCAGTACTTC | CASSRGRVYEQYF
NA | TRBJ2-5 | TRBV27 | NA | TGTGCCAGCACCTCCGGACAGTCGGAGACCCAGTACTTC | CASTSGQSETQYF
NA | TRBJ2-5 | TRBV28 | NA | TGTGCCAGCAGTTTAATCCTACAAGAGACCCAGTACTTC | CASSLILQETQYF
NA | TRBJ2-5 | TRBV5-8 | NA | TGTGCCAGCAGCTTGGAGGTAGCCCAAGAGACCCAGTACTTC | CASSLEVAQETQYF
NA | TRBJ2-5 | TRBV6-1 | once | TGTGCCAGCAGTTCAGGGCCGGAGGGGGAGACCCAGTACTTC | CASSSGPEGETQYF
NA | TRBJ2-3 | TRBV25-1 | NA | TGTGCCAGCAGTGGGAGACAGTTCACAGATACGCAGTATTTT | CASSGRQFTDTQYF
NA | TRBJ2-7 | TRBV15 | NA | TGTGCCACCAGCAGCCCTCGTGGCGGTGAGCAGTACTTC | CATSSPRGGEQYF
NA | TRBJ1-2 | TRBV7-9 | NA | TGTGCCAGCAGGCCCGCCCGGGGGGTGGAGAACTATGGCTACACCTTC | CASRPARGVENYGYTF
NA | TRBJ2-7 | TRBV7-8 | NA | TGTGCCAGCAGCTTAGGGACAACCGAGCAGTACTTC | CASSLGTTEQYF
NA | TRBJ1-3 | TRBV28 | NA | TGTGCCAGCAGTTCCGACAGCGGGTTATCTGGAAACACCATATATTTT | CASSSDSGLSGNTIYF
NA | TRBJ1-2 | TRBV7-8 | NA | TGTGCCAGCAGTTTAAGGTCCGGGGACTCTAACTATGGCTACACCTTC | CASSLRSGDSNYGYTF
NA | TRBJ2-7 | TRBV29-1 | NA | TGCAGCGTTGAAGTGGGGCTGGGAAGCTACGAGCAGTACTTC | CSVEVGLGSYEQYF
TRBD2 | TRBJ2-5 | TRBV5-1 | NA | TGCGCCAGCAGCTTGGTTAGCGGGGGACCCCTCGGAGAGACCCAGTACTTC | CASSLVSGGPLGETQYF
NA | TRBJ1-4 | TRBV19 | NA | TGTGCCAGTACCTCGGGAGTCGGCCGCGAAAAACTGTTTTTT | CASTSGVGREKLFF
NA | TRBJ1-1 | TRBV9 | NA | TGTGCCAGCAGCACCCGAGGGAATAGGAACACTGAAGCTTTCTTT | CASSTRGNRNTEAFF
TRBD1 | TRBJ2-1 | TRBV25-1 | NA | TGTGCCAGCAGTGAATATGGTCTGGGACAGGGGGCGAGTGAGCAGTTCTTC | CASSEYGLGQGASEQFF
TRBD2 | TRBJ2-1 | TRBV25-1 | NA | TGTGCCAGCTGCCCCCCAGGGCTAGCGGACAATGAGCAGTTCTTC | CASCPPGLADNEQFF
TRBD1 | TRBJ2-7 | TRBV23-1 | NA | TGCGCCAGCAGTCGGGCGAATGCCAGGGGGCTTTCTTTCCACGAGCAGTACTTC | CASSRANARGLSFHEQYF
TRBD1 | TRBJ2-1 | TRBV7-9 | NA | TGTGCCAGCAGCTTAGGGGGACAGGGATGGCATGAGCAGTTCTTC | CASSLGGQGWHEQFF
TRBD2 | TRBJ2-7 | TRBV5-4 | NA | TGTGCCAGCAGCTTGGAGGGGACAGATTACGGACTAGCGGGAGCCTACGAGCAGTACTTC | CASSLEGTDYGLAGAYEQYF
NA | TRBJ1-1 | TRBV13 | NA | TGTGCCAGCAGCTTAGGGTTTATCGGGCAGTCCGGGCGGGTGAACACTGAAGCTTTCTTT | CASSLGFIGQSGRVNTEAFF
NA | TRBJ2-3 | TRBV29-1 | NA | TGCAGCGTTGAGGTGGGAGTGGCAGATACGCAGTATTTT | CSVEVGVADTQYF
NA | TRBJ2-1 | TRBV6-5 | NA | TGTGCCAGCAGTTACTCGTCGCTATCAAAAGAGCAGTTCTTC | CASSYSSLSKEQFF
NA | TRBJ2-7 | TRBV29-1 | NA | TGCAGCGTCCACTTGGGGGGAGCCTACGAGCAGTACTTC | CSVHLGGAYEQYF
TRBD2 | TRBJ2-1 | TRBV11-1 | NA | TGTGCCAGCAGCGGCACTAGCGGAACTAAAAATCCCCGGGAAGAGCAGTTCTTC | CASSGTSGTKNPREEQFF
NA | TRBJ2-5 | TRBV5-1 | NA | TGCGCCAGCAAAGCTAGCCCAAAAGAGACCCAGTACTTC | CASKASPKETQYF
TRBD2 | TRBJ2-1 | TRBV29-1 | NA | TGCAGCGGATTAGCGGGGAGGAATGAGCAGTTCTTC | CSGLAGRNEQFF
NA | TRBJ1-1 | TRBV6-5 | NA | TGTGCCAGCAGGCGCCAGGGTTACGGCACTGAAGCTTTCTTT | CASRRQGYGTEAFF
NA | TRBJ1-5 | TRBV28 | NA | TGTGCCAGCAGGCCAACAGGGAGCAATCAGCCCCAGCATTTT | CASRPTGSNQPQHF
TRBD2 | TRBJ2-1 | TRBV7-8 | NA | TGTGCCAGCAGCTTTAGCGGGAGTTATTCTAGGTATGAGCAGTTCTTC | CASSFSGSYSRYEQFF